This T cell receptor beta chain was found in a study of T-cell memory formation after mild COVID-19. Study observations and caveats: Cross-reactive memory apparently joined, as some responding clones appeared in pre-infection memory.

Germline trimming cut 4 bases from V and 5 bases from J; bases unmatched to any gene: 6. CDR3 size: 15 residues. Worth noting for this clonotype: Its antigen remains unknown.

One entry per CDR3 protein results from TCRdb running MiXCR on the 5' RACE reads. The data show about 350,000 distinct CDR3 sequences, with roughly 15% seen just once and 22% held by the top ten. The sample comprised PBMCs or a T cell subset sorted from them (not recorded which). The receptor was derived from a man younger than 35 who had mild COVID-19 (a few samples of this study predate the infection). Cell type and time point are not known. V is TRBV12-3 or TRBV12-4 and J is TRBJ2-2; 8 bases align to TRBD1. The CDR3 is CASSWDRTTTGELFF. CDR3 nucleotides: TGTGCCAGCAGTTGGGACAGGACAACGACCGGGGAGCTGTTTTTT.